This T cell receptor beta chain was sequenced in a study of shared clonotypes between healthy human individuals. On the study more broadly: With ages of 18 to 49, the donors were two women and three men. CD4 naive cells filled three plates per donor, CD4 memory three, CD8 naive two and CD8 memory one. Study observations and caveats: Estimated clonotype richness was generally higher in naive than memory subsets.

V dropped 4 bases and J dropped 0 bases, with 13 bases sitting between them. Per germline, CDR1 SNHLY and CDR2 FYNNEI. This CDR3 has 16 residues. Naive CD8 cells comprised CD45RO-negative, CCR7-positively selected cells, excluding terminally differentiated effector memory CD45RA+ cells. Template for every sorted-subset replicate PCR totaled roughly 210 ng DNA, approximately 30,000 T cell genomes. Method: immunoSEQ multiplex PCR; TCRdb's copy keeps in-frame clones and lacks some. The table records some 800,000 clones, 80% to 95% of them present only once. A remark on this clone: No antigen is known for it.

V usage is TRBV2 and J usage is TRBJ2-1; D unresolved. The specimen was naive CD8+ T cells sorted from blood. This clonotype was obtained from a man aged 25-45 years in good health. Here the CDR3 reads CASSGSEESSYNEQFF. CDR3 nucleotide sequence: TGTGCCAGCAGTGGGAGTGAGGAGAGCTCCTACAATGAGCAGTTCTTC.